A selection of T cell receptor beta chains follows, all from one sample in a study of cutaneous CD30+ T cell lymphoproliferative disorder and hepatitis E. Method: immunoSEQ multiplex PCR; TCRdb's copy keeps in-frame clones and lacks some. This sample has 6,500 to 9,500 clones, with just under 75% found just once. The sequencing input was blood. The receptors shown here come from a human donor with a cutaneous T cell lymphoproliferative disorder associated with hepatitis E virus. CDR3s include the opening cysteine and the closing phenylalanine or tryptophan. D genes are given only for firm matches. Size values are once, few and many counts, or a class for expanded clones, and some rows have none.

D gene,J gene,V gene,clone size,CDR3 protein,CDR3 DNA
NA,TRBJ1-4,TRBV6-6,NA,CASSRGGEKLFF,TGTGCCAGCAGCCGAGGGGGTGAAAAACTGTTTTTT
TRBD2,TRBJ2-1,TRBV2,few,CASLADSYNEQFF,TGTGCCAGCCTAGCGGACTCCTACAATGAGCAGTTCTTC
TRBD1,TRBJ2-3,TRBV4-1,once,CASTPWTGSTDTQYF,TGCGCCAGCACCCCCTGGACAGGGAGCACAGATACGCAGTATTTT
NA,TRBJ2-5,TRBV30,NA,CAWSVGRAASLQETQYF,TGTGCCTGGAGTGTAGGGCGAGCAGCATCCCTCCAAGAGACCCAGTACTTC
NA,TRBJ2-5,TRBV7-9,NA,CASSLGGYQETQYF,TGTGCCAGCAGCTTAGGGGGATACCAAGAGACCCAGTACTTC
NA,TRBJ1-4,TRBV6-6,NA,CASSYSQGMNEKLFF,TGTGCCAGCAGTTACTCGCAGGGGATGAATGAAAAACTGTTTTTT
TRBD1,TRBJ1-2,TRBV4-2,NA,CASSQDSSYRGSDGYTF,TGTGCCAGCAGCCAAGATTCTAGTTACAGGGGGTCGGATGGCTACACCTTC
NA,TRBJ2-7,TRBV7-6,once,CASSRDSIYEQYF,TGTGCCAGCAGCCGGGACTCGATCTACGAGCAGTACTTC
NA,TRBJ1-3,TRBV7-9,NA,CASSLVTSGNTIYF,TGTGCCAGCAGCTTAGTAACCTCTGGAAACACCATATATTTT
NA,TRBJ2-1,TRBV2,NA,CASSEGDWTGDEQFF,TGTGCCAGCAGTGAAGGTGACTGGACTGGGGATGAGCAGTTCTTC
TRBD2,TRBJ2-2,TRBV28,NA,CASTPGLAANTGELFF,TGTGCCAGCACCCCGGGCCTAGCGGCGAACACCGGGGAGCTGTTTTTT
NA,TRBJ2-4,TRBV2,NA,CASSDRNIQYF,TGTGCCAGCAGTGATAGGAACATTCAGTACTTC
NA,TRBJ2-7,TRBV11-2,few,CASSLNVEDEQYF,TGTGCCAGCAGCTTAAACGTCGAGGACGAGCAGTACTTC
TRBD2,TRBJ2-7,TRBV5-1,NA,CASSSSGRDSEQYF,TGCGCCAGCAGCTCTAGCGGGAGGGACAGCGAGCAGTACTTC
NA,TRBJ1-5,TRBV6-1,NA,CASIPGPTGGPQHF,TGTGCCAGCATTCCGGGACCGACTGGGGGGCCCCAGCATTTT
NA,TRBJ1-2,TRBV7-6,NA,CASSLGEAYGYTF,TGTGCCAGCAGCTTAGGGGAGGCTTATGGCTACACCTTC
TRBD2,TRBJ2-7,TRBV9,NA,CASSVGGSSYEQYF,TGTGCCAGCAGCGTGGGCGGGAGCTCCTACGAGCAGTACTTC
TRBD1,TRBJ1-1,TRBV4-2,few,CASSQDSRQGGAFF,TGTGCCAGCAGCCAAGATAGTAGACAGGGTGGGGCTTTCTTT
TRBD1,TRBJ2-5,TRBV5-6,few,CASSLWDRQETQYF,TGTGCCAGCAGCTTGTGGGACAGACAAGAGACCCAGTACTTC
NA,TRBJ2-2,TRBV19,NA,CASSMSAANTGELFF,TGTGCCAGTAGTATGTCAGCGGCGAACACCGGGGAGCTGTTTTTT
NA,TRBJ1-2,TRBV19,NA,CASSLSRAEGYYGYTF,TGTGCCAGTAGTTTATCGAGGGCCGAAGGATACTATGGCTACACCTTC